The sequence of this T cell receptor (beta chain) was determined in a study of T cell responses to AZD1222 COVID-19 vaccine (dated by TCRdb to the early 2020s). General notes on the study: AZD1222 recipients with second doses at about 4 weeks or about 12 weeks were pooled, because spike-specific TCR depth and breadth did not differ between schedules. TCR sequencing was performed for more than 230 trial participants, of whom around 200 were given two doses of AZD1222 and around 25 were given two doses of MenACWY control vaccine. Trial participants were enrolled by age into subgroups of 18-55, 56-69 and 70-plus years, and roughly 150, 30 and 60 TCR-sequenced participants, respectively, were included in these subgroups.

What this sample's time point label stands for: baseline before first vaccination. Vaccinee samples came from UK trials COV001 and COV002, including a single-blind randomized controlled phase 2/3 trial of AZD1222 (ChAdOx1 nCoV-19) in healthy adults. For TCRbeta chain sequencing, PBMC samples were collected from trial participants at day 0 and at day 28 after the second dose. The paper as a whole reports these results and caveats: Because no day 14 peak-response samples were available, the repertoires could be characterized only after the peak T cell response. Participants were mostly white British, with more females than males. The authors suggested clonal diversity may have been underestimated. Conclusions about previously exposed vaccinees were limited because only a handful of AZD1222 recipients were SARS-CoV-2 seropositive at baseline. In the small 56-69-year group, the increase in depth fell short of significance, most likely because of low power. Spike-specific TCR breadth and depth rose significantly after two AZD1222 doses compared with day 0 and with MenACWY recipients. Epitopes outside the regions mutated in the B.1.351 and B.1.1.7 variants were reportedly recognized by nearly half of the unique spike-specific TCRs. The vaccine-associated CD4 TCRs covered the entire spike protein, and the dominant responses fell in regions 160-218 and 743-854.

The germline V gene (reference sequence) yields LNHDA for CDR1 and SQIVND for CDR2. CDR3 length: 16 amino acids, cysteine to phenylalanine. The only DNA kept is the CDR3, 48 bases in frame from the first base. Trimming leaves V shorter by 1 base and J shorter by 8 bases, with the junction holding 8 bases beyond the gene matches. A note on this clone: The clone's antigen remains unknown. Base-call qualities are not available, and no considerably larger clone is one nucleotide away.

The CDR3 regions of human TCRbeta chains were analyzed by immunosequencing. In the authors' own workflow: TCRs in the repertoires were matched against a reference library of SARS-CoV-2-specific TCRs that had been generated with the MIRA antigen-specificity platform. Breadth was defined as the fraction of unique TCRs that were SARS-CoV-2-associated. Depth was defined as the fraction of total T cells that were SARS-CoV-2-associated. Using the MIRA data, each spike-specific TCR was mapped to the spike region that the TCR reacts to and placed in a CD4 or CD8 class. Log10-transformed breadth and depth values were compared by one-way ANOVA with Sidak's multiple comparisons tests. Drawn from immuneACCESS, this table holds only the in-frame rearrangements with V and J called that TCRdb kept. Clones are partly lost; checked studies trace under half to an unresolved V gene and leave the rest unexplained. V and J calls and clone size are copied from that table; D and trimming were computed from the DNA. The sample has under 130,000 clones on record, around 91% of them singletons. The ten largest clones take up about 4.8% of the sample.

The sample was peripheral blood, taken on day 0 of AZD1222 vaccination. This TCR was sampled from an adult in good health. The sequence joins TRBV19 to TRBJ1-6, and TRBD1 matches 7 of the central bases. The CDR3 sequence is CASSIALQGLDSPLHF. The sequenced DNA is TGTGCCAGTAGTATAGCCTTACAGGGGCTAGATTCACCCCTCCACTTT. Reference TRBV19 and TRBJ1-6 genes cover what lies past the CDR3, so the full variable domain is DGGITQSPKYLFRKEGQNVTLSCEQNLNHDAMYWYRQDPGQGLRLIYYSQIVNDFQKGDIAEGYSVSREKKESFPLTVTSAQKNPTAFYLCASSIALQGLDSPLHFGNGTRLTVT.